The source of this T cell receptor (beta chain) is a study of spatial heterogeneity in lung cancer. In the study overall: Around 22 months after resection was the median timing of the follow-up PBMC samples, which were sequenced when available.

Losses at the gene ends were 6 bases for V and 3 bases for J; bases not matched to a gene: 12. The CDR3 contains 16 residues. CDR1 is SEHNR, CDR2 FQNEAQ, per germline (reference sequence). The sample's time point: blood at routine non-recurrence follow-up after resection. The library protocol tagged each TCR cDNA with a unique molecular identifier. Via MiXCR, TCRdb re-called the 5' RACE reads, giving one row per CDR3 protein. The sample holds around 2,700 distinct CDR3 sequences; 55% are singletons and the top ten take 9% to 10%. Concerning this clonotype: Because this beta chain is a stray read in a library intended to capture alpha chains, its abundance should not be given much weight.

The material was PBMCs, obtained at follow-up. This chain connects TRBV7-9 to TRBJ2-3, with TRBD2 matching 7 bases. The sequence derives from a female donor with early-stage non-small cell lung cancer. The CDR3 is CASRFTPVGGTDTQYF. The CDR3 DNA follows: TGTGCCAGCAGATTCACCCCCGTGGGAGGGACAGATACGCAGTATTTT. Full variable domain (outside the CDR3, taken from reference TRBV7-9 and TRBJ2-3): DTGVSQNPRHKITKRGQNVTFRCDPISEHNRLYWYRQTLGQGPEFLTYFQNEAQLEKSRLLSDRFSAERPKGSFSTLEIQRTEQGDSAMYLCASRFTPVGGTDTQYFGPGTRLTVL.